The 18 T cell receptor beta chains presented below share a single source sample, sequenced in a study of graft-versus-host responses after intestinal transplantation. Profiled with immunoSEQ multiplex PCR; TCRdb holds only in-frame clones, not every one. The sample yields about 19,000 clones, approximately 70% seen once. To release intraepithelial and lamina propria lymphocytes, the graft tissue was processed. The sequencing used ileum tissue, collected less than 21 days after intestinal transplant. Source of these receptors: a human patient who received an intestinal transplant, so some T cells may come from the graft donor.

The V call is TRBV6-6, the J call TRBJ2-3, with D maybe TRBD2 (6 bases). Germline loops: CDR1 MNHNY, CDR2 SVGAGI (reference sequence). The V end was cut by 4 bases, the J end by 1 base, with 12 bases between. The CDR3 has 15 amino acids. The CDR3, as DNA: TGTGCCAGCAGTTTGGTGACGGGGGGCACAGATACGCAGTATTTT. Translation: CASSLVTGGTDTQYF.

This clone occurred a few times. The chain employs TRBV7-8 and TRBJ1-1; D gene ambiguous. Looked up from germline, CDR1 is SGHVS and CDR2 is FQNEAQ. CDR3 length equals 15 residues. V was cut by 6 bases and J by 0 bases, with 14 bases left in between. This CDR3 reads CASRAAGGMNTEAFF. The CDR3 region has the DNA TGTGCCAGCAGGGCTGCAGGAGGCATGAACACTGAAGCTTTCTTT.

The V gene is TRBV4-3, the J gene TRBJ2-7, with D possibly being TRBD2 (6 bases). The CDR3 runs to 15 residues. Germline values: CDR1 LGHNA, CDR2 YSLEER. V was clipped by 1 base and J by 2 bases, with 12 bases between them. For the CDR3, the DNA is TGCGCCAGCAGCCAAGGGGGCGGGACTCCCTACGAGCAGTACTTC. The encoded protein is CASSQGGGTPYEQYF.

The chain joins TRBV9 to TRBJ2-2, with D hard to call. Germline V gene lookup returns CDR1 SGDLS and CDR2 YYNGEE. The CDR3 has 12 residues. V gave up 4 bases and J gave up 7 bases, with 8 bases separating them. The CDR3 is CASSPSIGELFF. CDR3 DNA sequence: TGTGCCAGCAGCCCGAGTATCGGGGAGCTGTTTTTT.

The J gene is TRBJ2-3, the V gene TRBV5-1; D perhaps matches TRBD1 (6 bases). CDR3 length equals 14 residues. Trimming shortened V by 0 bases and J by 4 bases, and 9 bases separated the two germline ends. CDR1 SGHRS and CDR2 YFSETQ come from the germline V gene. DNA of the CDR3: TGCGCCAGCAGCTTGGCCGGACAGTCAGATACGCAGTATTTT. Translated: CASSLAGQSDTQYF. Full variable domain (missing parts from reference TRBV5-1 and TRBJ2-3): KAGVTQTPRYLIKTRGQQVTLSCSPISGHRSVSWYQQTPGQGLQFLFEYFSETQRNKGNFPGRFSGRQFSNSRSEMNVSTLELGDSALYLCASSLAGQSDTQYFGPGTRLTVL.

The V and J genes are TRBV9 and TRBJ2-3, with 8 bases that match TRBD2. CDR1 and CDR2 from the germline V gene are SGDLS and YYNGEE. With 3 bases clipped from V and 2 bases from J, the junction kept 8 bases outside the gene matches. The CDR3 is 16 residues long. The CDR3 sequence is CASSATGTRSTDTQYF. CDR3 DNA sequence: TGTGCCAGCAGCGCAACCGGGACTAGGTCCACAGATACGCAGTATTTT.

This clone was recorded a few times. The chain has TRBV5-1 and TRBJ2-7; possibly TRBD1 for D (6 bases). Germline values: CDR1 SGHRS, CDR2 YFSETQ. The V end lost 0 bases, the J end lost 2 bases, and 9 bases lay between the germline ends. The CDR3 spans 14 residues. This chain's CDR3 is CASSLGQGPYEQYF. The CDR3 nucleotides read TGCGCCAGCAGCTTGGGTCAGGGGCCCTACGAGCAGTACTTC.

For the CDR3, the DNA is TGTGCCAGCAGACAACGGACTAGCGGGAGCGGGTTGGAGCAGTTCTTC. The encoded protein is CASRQRTSGSGLEQFF. The V and J genes are TRBV2 and TRBJ2-1, with 13 bases identical to TRBD2. This CDR3 contains 16 residues. V lost 6 bases to trimming and J lost 10 bases; unmatched junction nucleotides: 12. Germline-derived CDR1 and CDR2 are SNHLY and FYNNEI.

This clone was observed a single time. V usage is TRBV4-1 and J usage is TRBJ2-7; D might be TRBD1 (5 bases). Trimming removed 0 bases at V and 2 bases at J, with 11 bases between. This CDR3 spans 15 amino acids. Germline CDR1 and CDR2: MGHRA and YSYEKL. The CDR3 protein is CASSQDSAGTYEQYF. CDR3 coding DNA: TGCGCCAGCAGCCAAGATTCGGCAGGGACCTACGAGCAGTACTTC.

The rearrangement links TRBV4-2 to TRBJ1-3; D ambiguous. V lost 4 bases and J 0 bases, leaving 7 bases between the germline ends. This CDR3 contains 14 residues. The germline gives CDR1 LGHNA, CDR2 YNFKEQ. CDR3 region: CASSRLDSGNTIYF. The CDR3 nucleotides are TGTGCCAGCAGCCGACTCGACTCTGGAAACACCATATATTTT.

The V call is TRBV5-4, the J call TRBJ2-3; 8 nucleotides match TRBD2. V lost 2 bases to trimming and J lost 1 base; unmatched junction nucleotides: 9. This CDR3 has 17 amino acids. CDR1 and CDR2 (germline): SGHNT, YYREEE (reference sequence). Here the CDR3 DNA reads TGTGCCAGCAGCTTTCCCGCCGGGACTAGACGCACAGATACGCAGTATTTT. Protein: CASSFPAGTRRTDTQYF.

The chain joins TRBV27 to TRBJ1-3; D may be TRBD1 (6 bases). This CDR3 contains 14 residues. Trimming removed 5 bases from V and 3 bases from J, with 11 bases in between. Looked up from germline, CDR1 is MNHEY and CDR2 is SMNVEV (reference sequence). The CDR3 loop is CASSRGGFGNTIYF. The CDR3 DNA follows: TGTGCCAGCAGTCGAGGGGGTTTTGGAAACACCATATATTTT.

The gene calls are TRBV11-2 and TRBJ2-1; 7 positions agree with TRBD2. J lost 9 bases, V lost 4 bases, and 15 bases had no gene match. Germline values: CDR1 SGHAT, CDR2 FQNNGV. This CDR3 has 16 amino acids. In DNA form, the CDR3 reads TGTGCCAGCAGCTCCCTAACCGGACTAGGGTTAAGTGAGCAGTTCTTC. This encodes CASSSLTGLGLSEQFF.

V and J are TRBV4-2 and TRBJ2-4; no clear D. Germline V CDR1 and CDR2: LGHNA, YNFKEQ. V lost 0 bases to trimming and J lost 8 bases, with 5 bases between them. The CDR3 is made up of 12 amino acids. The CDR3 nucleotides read TGTGCCAGCAGCCAAGATATTCACATTCAGTACTTC. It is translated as CASSQDIHIQYF.

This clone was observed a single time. CDR3 loop: CASSQSRGVQPQHF. The CDR3 DNA follows: TGTGCCAGCAGCCAATCCAGGGGCGTTCAGCCCCAGCATTTT. The chain carries TRBV4-2 and TRBJ1-5; the D gene is possibly TRBD1 (6 bases). The germline V and J ends were trimmed by 2 bases and 6 bases, with 11 bases remaining between them. The CDR3 consists of 14 residues. Germline loops: CDR1 LGHNA, CDR2 YNFKEQ.

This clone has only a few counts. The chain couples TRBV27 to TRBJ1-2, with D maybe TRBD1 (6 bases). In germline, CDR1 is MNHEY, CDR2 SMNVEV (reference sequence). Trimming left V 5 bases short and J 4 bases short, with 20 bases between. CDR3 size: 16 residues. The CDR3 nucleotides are TGTGCCAGCAGTCCCGGGCCCCCAGGGGAAGGCTATGGCTACACCTTC. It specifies CASSPGPPGEGYGYTF.

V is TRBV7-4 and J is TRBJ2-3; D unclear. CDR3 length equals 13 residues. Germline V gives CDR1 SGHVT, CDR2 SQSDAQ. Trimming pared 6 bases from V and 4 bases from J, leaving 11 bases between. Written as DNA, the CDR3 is TGTGCCAGCAGACACCGCGGTTCAGATACGCAGTATTTT. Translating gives CASRHRGSDTQYF.

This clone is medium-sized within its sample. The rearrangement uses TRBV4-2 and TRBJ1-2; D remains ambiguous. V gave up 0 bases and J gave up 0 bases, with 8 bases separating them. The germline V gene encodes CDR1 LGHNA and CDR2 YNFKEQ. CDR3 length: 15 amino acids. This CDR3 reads CASSQEFFPNYGYTF. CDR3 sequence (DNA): TGTGCCAGCAGCCAAGAATTCTTCCCTAACTATGGCTACACCTTC.